These T cell receptor beta chains were read from a single sample in a study of OX40 agonist ivuxolimab in advanced cancers. The repertoire was sequenced with immunoSEQ multiplex PCR; TCRdb's copy has only in-frame clones and lacks some. The sample records tens of thousands of clones, roughly 93% being singletons. The sample was CD4+ or CD8+ T cells sorted from blood, taken in a trial of the OX40 agonist ivuxolimab. The receptors here all came from an adult with an advanced solid tumor such as melanoma, head and neck, liver or kidney cancer. The CDR3 runs from the conserved cysteine through the conserved F or W. The D gene is left open where the match is weak. The size field is filled for only some rows; it gives once, few, many or a size class.

J gene	CDR3 length	clone size	D gene	V gene	CDR3 DNA	CDR3 protein
TRBJ1-1	16	.	.	TRBV27	TGTGCCAGCAGTTTACAGGTGAACAGCGGGCACACTGAAGCTTTCTTT	CASSLQVNSGHTEAFF
TRBJ2-1	16	once	TRBD2	TRBV27	TGTGCCAGCAGTCCCGAAGCGGGATCCGACTACAATGAGCAGTTCTTC	CASSPEAGSDYNEQFF
TRBJ2-7	12	.	TRBD2	TRBV27	TGTGCCAGCAGTCCGGGACTACACGAGCAGTACTTC	CASSPGLHEQYF
TRBJ2-3	18	.	TRBD2	TRBV6-1	TGTGCCAGCAGTGCTTTCCCAGAGACTAGCGGGTACACAGATACGCAGTATTTT	CASSAFPETSGYTDTQYF
TRBJ2-3	15	.	TRBD2	TRBV28	TGTGCCAGCAGCCCGGGACTAGCGGAGGAAGATACGCAGTATTTT	CASSPGLAEEDTQYF
TRBJ1-1	16	.	.	TRBV9	TGTGCCAGCAGCGTAGGGGCCAGGGGTTCTAACACTGAAGCTTTCTTT	CASSVGARGSNTEAFF
TRBJ1-5	13	once	.	TRBV15	TGTGCCACCAGAGACTTGGGGAATCAGCCCCAGCATTTT	CATRDLGNQPQHF
TRBJ1-2	15	.	.	TRBV9	TGTGCCAGCAGCGTAGCGGGGGCGGTTAACTATGGCTACACCTTC	CASSVAGAVNYGYTF
TRBJ1-5	12	few	.	TRBV28	TGTGCCAGCACGGACAGTAATCAGCCCCAGCATTTT	CASTDSNQPQHF
TRBJ2-3	18	.	.	TRBV5-8	TGTGCCAGCAGCTTGGCAGGGTCGCTAGCGTATAGCACAGATACGCAGTATTTT	CASSLAGSLAYSTDTQYF
TRBJ1-5	14	.	TRBD1	TRBV9	TGTGCCAGCAGCCCAGGGGGGGGCAATCAGCCCCAGCATTTT	CASSPGGGNQPQHF
TRBJ2-7	16	.	TRBD2	TRBV4-3	TGCGCCAGCAGCCAGAATCTAGCGGGAGGGCCGTACGAGCAGTACTTC	CASSQNLAGGPYEQYF
TRBJ2-7	13	.	.	TRBV27	TGTGCCAGCAGTTTTGGGGCGGCGGGCGAGCAGTACTTC	CASSFGAAGEQYF
TRBJ2-5	16	.	TRBD1	TRBV13	TGTGCCAGCAGCTTAGGTAGGGGGCTAGGCCGAGAGACCCAGTACTTC	CASSLGRGLGRETQYF
TRBJ2-1	16	many	TRBD2	TRBV27	TGTGCCAGCAGTGGGGCCGGGACTAGCGGGAACAATGAGCAGTTCTTC	CASSGAGTSGNNEQFF
TRBJ1-2	14	once	.	TRBV10-2	TGCGCCAGCAGTGAGTCCACGAAAAACTATGGCTACACCTTC	CASSESTKNYGYTF
TRBJ2-5	17	.	TRBD2	TRBV23-1	TGCGCCAGCAGTCAGCCAGGACTAGCGGGAGGAGGAGAGACCCAGTACTTC	CASSQPGLAGGGETQYF